The source of this TCR beta chain is a study of T-cell reconstitution after alpha-beta-depleted transplantation in children. This clonotype was detected ten times or more. Its antigen remains unidentified. Preparation of the TCRbeta library used unique molecular identifiers. From the PCR reads, TCRdb called clonotypes with MiXCR, one entry per CDR3 protein. Of over 100,000 distinct CDR3 sequences in the sample, roughly 7.1% are singletons; the top ten hold less than 20%. Germline V gene sequence: CDR1 SGHRS, CDR2 YFSETQ. V lost 4 bases, J lost 10 bases, and 18 bases lay in between. The CDR3 is 14 residues long. Findings of the study overall: After transplant, high TCRbeta diversity at day 60 in some patients arose from surviving recipient T cells and thymic progenitors.

The TCR was taken from a boy aged 2 to 9 with acute lymphoblastic leukemia, due to receive a stem cell transplant. This chain uses TRBV5-1 with TRBJ2-1; D not resolved. The sequences come from PBMCs, collected before TCRalphabeta/CD19-depleted stem cell transplant. The CDR3 region has the DNA TGCGCCAGCAGCCTGGGCCCAGCCCAATGGGAGCAGTTCTTC. It codes for CASSLGPAQWEQFF. The whole variable domain, remainder taken from reference TRBV5-1 and TRBJ2-1, is KAGVTQTPRYLIKTRGQQVTLSCSPISGHRSVSWYQQTPGQGLQFLFEYFSETQRNKGNFPGRFSGRQFSNSRSEMNVSTLELGDSALYLCASSLGPAQWEQFFGPGTRLTVL.